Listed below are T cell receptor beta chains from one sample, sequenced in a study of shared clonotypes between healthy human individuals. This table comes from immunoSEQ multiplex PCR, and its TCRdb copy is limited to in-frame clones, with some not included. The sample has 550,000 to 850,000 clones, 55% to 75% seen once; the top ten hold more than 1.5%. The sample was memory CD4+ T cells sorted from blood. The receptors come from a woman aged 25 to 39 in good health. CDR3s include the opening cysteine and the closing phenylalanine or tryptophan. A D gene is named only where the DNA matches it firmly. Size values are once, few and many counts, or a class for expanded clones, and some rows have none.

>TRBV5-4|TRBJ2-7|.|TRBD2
TGTGCCAGCAGCACCGGAGGTAGCGGGAGGGTTAGCGAGCAGTACTTC
CASSTGGSGRVSEQYF
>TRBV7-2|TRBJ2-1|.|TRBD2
TGTGCCAGCACAAGGAGCGGGAGTTCCTCCTACAATGAGCAGTTCTTC
CASTRSGSSSYNEQFF
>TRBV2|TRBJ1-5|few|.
TGTGCCAGCAGTGCAGGTCTGGCGGATCAGCCCCAGCATTTT
CASSAGLADQPQHF
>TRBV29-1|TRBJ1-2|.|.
TGCAGCGCGGCCCAGGGCGGTAATTATGGCTACACCTTC
CSAAQGGNYGYTF
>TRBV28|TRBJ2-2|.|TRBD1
TGTGCCAGCAGTTTAGTCACCGGGACAGGGGGCAGGCACACCGGGGAGCTGTTTTTT
CASSLVTGTGGRHTGELFF
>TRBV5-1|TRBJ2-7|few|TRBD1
TGCGCCAGCAGCTTGGGGGACAGGGGCGGATACGAGCAGTACTTC
CASSLGDRGGYEQYF
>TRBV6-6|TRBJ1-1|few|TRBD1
TGTGCCAGCAGAAAAAATTCCGGACAGGGGAACACTGAAGCTTTCTTT
CASRKNSGQGNTEAFF
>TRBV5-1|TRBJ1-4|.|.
TGCGCCAGCAGCTCCACCGGACCGGCTAATGAAAAACTGTTTTTT
CASSSTGPANEKLFF
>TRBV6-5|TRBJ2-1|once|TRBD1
TGTGCCAGCAGTCCGATGGACAGGGCTAAGGGTGAGCAGTTCTTC
CASSPMDRAKGEQFF
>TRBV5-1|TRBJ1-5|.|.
TGCGCCAGCAGCTTGGGGCAAGGACAGCCCCAGCATTTT
CASSLGQGQPQHF
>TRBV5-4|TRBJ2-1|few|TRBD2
TGTGCCAGCAGTCTAGCGGGAGGGCCCGGAGGGATTGAGCAGTTCTTC
CASSLAGGPGGIEQFF
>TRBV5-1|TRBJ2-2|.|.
TGCGCCAGCAGCTTGTTTGAGGGGAACACCGGGGAGCTGTTTTTT
CASSLFEGNTGELFF
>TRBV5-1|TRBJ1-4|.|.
TGCGCCAGCAGCTTTGGGGAGAAAAATGAAAAACTGTTTTTT
CASSFGEKNEKLFF
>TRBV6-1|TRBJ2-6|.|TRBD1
TGTGCCAGCAAAAGACAGGGCTCTGGGGCCAACGTCCTGACTTTC
CASKRQGSGANVLTF
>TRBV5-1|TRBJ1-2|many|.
TGCGCCAGCAGCTTAGAACATAGCCCATCCTTCTATGGCTACACCTTC
CASSLEHSPSFYGYTF
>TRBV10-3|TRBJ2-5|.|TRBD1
TGTGCCATCAGGGACAGGTCCCAAGAGACCCAGTACTTC
CAIRDRSQETQYF
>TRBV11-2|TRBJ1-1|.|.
TGTGCCAGCAGCTATCTAATTGCGGCTGAAGCTTTCTTT
CASSYLIAAEAFF
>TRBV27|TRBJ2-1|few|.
TGTGCCAGCACGCATACAGGGGAGCAGTTCTTC
CASTHTGEQFF
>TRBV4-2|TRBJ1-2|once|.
TGTGCCAGCAGCCTTTATCACGACAGGACGGGCGGCTACACCTTC
CASSLYHDRTGGYTF
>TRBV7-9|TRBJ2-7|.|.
TGTGCCAGCAGCTCACTAAGGGGGAGCGAGCAGTACTTC
CASSSLRGSEQYF
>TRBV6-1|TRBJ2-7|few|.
TGTGCCAGCAGTGAACGTCGCTACTCCTACGAGCAGTACTTC
CASSERRYSYEQYF
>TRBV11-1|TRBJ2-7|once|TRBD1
TGTGCCAGCAGCTTCGCGGGACAGGGGACCTACGAGCAGTACTTC
CASSFAGQGTYEQYF
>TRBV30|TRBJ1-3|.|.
TGTGCCTGGAGTCCCGCAGCGGGTTCTGGAAACACCATATATTTT
CAWSPAAGSGNTIYF
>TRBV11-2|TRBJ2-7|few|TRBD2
TGTGCCAGCAGCTTGGGACCAGCGGGAAGCTCCTACGAGCAGTACTTC
CASSLGPAGSSYEQYF
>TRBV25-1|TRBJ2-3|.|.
TGTGCCAGCAGTGATTCTACAGGTTTTTTTACAGATACGCAGTATTTT
CASSDSTGFFTDTQYF
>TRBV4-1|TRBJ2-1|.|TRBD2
TGCGCCAGCAGCCAAGAAAAGGCGGGAGGCCCTGAGCAGTTCTTC
CASSQEKAGGPEQFF
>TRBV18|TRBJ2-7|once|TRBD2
TGTGCCAGCTCACCACCGGGACTAGCGGGAGCGTTCCACGAGCAGTACTTC
CASSPPGLAGAFHEQYF
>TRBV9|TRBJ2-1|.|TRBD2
TGTGCCAGCAGCGCTAGCGGCAGCTCCTACAATGAGCAGTTCTTC
CASSASGSSYNEQFF
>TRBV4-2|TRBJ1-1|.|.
TGTGCCAGCAGCCCGATGGACACCCTCAACACTGAAGCTTTCTTT
CASSPMDTLNTEAFF
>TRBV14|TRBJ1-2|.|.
TGTGCCAGCAGCCAAGTGGGCAGAAATAGAGATGGCTACACCTTC
CASSQVGRNRDGYTF
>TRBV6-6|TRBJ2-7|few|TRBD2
TGTGCCAGCACCGTCCTTACTGGGAGGGTGTACGAGCAGTACTTC
CASTVLTGRVYEQYF
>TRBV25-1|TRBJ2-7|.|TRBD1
TGTGCCAGCAGTGCCCCCCCGACAGGGGACTACGAGCAGTACTTC
CASSAPPTGDYEQYF
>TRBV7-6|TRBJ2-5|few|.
TGTGCCAGCAGCTTTTGGCTCTCAGAGACCCAGTACTTC
CASSFWLSETQYF
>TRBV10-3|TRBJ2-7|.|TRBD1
TGTGCCATCCGACAGGGAGCATATGGAGAGCAGTACTTC
CAIRQGAYGEQYF
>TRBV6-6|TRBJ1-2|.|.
TGTGCCAGCAGTCGAACGGTTAACTATGGCTACACCTTC
CASSRTVNYGYTF
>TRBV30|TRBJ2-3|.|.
TGTGCCTGGAGTCTTCCAGATACGCAGTATTTT
CAWSLPDTQYF
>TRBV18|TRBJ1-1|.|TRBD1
TGTGCCAGCTCACGAGGGACAGGGGCCACTGAAGCTTTCTTT
CASSRGTGATEAFF
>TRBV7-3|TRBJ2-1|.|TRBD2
TGTGCCAGCAGCTTAATGACGGGAGGAGACAATGAGCAGTTCTTC
CASSLMTGGDNEQFF
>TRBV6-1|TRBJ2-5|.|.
TGTGCCAGCAGTGAAAGGTTGGGGGACAAGGAAGAGACCCAGTACTTC
CASSERLGDKEETQYF
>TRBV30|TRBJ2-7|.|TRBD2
TGTGCCTGGAGTAGACCTCGGACTAGGCTCTCTAAGTACTTC
CAWSRPRTRLSKYF
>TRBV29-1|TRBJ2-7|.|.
TGCAGCGTGACTAAAACAGGGAGCTCCACTTACGAGCAGTACTTC
CSVTKTGSSTYEQYF
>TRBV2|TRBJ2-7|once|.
TGTGCCAGCAGTACTGGGTTTGTCTACGAGCAGTACTTC
CASSTGFVYEQYF
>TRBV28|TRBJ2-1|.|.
TGTGCCAGCAGCCGGACGAATGGACAGCTAGAGCAGTTCTTC
CASSRTNGQLEQFF
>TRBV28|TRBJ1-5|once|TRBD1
TGTGCCACCAACGTACGACAGGGATACAATCAGCCCCAGCATTTT
CATNVRQGYNQPQHF
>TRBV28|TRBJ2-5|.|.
TGTGCCAGCAGTTATCGCGACCGAGCGAGGTGGTGGTACCAAGAGACCCAGTACTTC
CASSYRDRARWWYQETQYF
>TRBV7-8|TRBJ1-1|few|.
TGTGCCAGCAGCTCGTTGAGTAACACTGAAGCTTTCTTT
CASSSLSNTEAFF
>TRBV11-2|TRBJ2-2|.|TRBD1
TGTGCCAGCAGTCCTCAGGGGGCGGCCGGGGAGCTGTTTTTT
CASSPQGAAGELFF
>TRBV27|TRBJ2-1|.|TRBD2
TGTGCCAGCAGTTTATTGACTAGCGGTAACAATGAGCAGTTCTTC
CASSLLTSGNNEQFF
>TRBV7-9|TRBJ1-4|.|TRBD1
TGTGCCAGCAGCGAACAGGGGACTGAAAAACTGTTTTTT
CASSEQGTEKLFF
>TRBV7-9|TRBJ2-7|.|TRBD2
TGTGCCAGCAGCCCTAGCGGGAGGGCCGACTACGAGCAGTACTTC
CASSPSGRADYEQYF
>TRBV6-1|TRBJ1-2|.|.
TGTGCCAGCAGTGTAAACGGGATAAGTGGCTACACCTTC
CASSVNGISGYTF
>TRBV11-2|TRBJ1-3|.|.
TGTGCCAGCAGTGCCTCTGGAAACACCATATATTTT
CASSASGNTIYF
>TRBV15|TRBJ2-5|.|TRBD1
TGTGCCACCAGCAGAGATTCAGGGGGCTATGAGACCCAGTACTTC
CATSRDSGGYETQYF
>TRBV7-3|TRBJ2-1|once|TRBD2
TGTGCCAGCAGCTCATCTAGCGGGGTCAGCTACAATGAGCAGTTCTTC
CASSSSSGVSYNEQFF
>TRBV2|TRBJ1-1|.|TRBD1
TGTGCCAGCAGCTTTTCAGGGGGGGGCTCTGAAGCTTTCTTT
CASSFSGGGSEAFF